The entry that follows covers one T cell receptor beta chain sequence. This clonotype was found many times. Its specific antigen is unknown. No base-level quality is on record; no much larger clone is a single base apart. The protocol used for the library was 5' RACE. These reads were obtained on a NextSeq 500. Unique molecular identifiers were attached to individual cDNA molecules in the TCR library protocol so that sequencing error and PCR bias could be corrected. Sequencing covered both TCR alpha and beta chains, and within each sample the abundances of alpha and beta sequences were tightly co-correlated. As for the authors' bioinformatics: Decombinator V4 was used to perform V gene, J gene and CDR3 annotation of TCR sequences. TCRs were defined as expanded if a significant change between any two time points was detected under a Poisson model with p below 0.0001. TCR abundances were normalised to the total number of TCRs sequenced in each sample and reported as counts per million. TRAV1-2 paired with TRAJ12, TRAJ20 or TRAJ33 defined MAIT TCRs, while TRAV10 paired with TRAJ18 defined iNKT TCRs. VDJdb, accessed 1 November 2021, was searched for CMV, EBV and SARS-CoV-2 annotated TCRs, excluding TCRs annotated for multiple antigens. The raw public data were reprocessed by TCRdb itself: fastp quality trimming at Q25, MiXCR clonotype calling, in-frame beta chains only. Every distinct CDR3 protein forms one entry, paired with its most common genes and DNA. Clone size and V and J calls follow TCRdb, not the original study. The sample has about 60,000 distinct CDR3 sequences on record, roughly 10% of them singletons. Of the sample, less than 3.5% is held by the ten largest clones.

The data derive from a study of early T cells in non-severe SARS-CoV-2 infection (dated by TCRdb to the early 2020s). Looking at the study overall: TCR sequencing used bulk RNA from unsorted whole blood, so alpha and beta chains could not be paired.

V and J are trimmed by 5 bases and 9 bases, and the gene matches miss 13 bases of the junction. Taken from cysteine to phenylalanine, the CDR3 has 14 residues. Only the CDR3 portion is preserved as DNA: 42 bases, with reading frame beginning at the first base. CDR1 and CDR2, per the germline V gene (reference sequence), are SEHNR and FQNEAQ. Overall study outcomes, separate from this receptor: Matching against VDJdb was skewed toward anti-spike CD8 responses, likely underestimated virus-specific expansions, and missed private and CD4 specificities.

This was a case-control study nested in a cohort of healthcare workers in London, UK, who had nasopharyngeal swab PCR tests and blood samples taken every week. Healthcare workers were recruited during the week of the UK lockdown, between 23 and 31 March 2020, and followed weekly for up to roughly 15 weeks. The TCR comes from an adult who was a healthcare worker with PCR-confirmed SARS-CoV-2 infection or an uninfected control (not recorded which). Sequenced here: whole blood, sampled at baseline. The chain was built from TRBV7-9 and TRBJ2-7, and 7 junctional nucleotides match TRBD1. The CDR3 protein: CASSPVLGPGGQYF. The DNA sequence is TGTGCCAGCAGCCCGGTCTTGGGACCAGGGGGGCAGTACTTC.